This T cell receptor beta chain stems from a study of technical replicates of blood from a handful of donors. Looked up from germline, CDR1 is KGHSH and CDR2 is LQKENI. This CDR3 contains 14 residues. The V end was cut by 3 bases, the J end by 3 bases, with 8 bases between. TCRdb keeps only in-frame clones here, not all; method: immunoSEQ multiplex PCR. This sample has more than 11,000 clones, with roughly four fifths found just once. This clonotype was sampled from a human donor in good health. The sequencing sample was made of PBMCs. The rearrangement joins TRBV18 to TRBJ2-2, with D possibly matching TRBD1 (5 bases). The CDR3 region has the DNA TGTGCCAGCTCACCTCGCAGGGACACCGGGGAGCTGTTTTTT. Residues: CASSPRRDTGELFF.